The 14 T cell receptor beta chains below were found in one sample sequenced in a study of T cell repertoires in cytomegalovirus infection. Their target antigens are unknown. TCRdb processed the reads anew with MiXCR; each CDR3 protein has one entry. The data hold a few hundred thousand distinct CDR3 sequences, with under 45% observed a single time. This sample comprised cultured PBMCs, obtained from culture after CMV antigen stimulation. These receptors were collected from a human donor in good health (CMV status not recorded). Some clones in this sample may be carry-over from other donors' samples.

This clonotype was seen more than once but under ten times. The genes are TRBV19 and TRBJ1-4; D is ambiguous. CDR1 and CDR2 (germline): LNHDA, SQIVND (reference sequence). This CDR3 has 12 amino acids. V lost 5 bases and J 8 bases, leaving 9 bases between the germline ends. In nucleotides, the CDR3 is TGTGCCAGTAGTTCCCGGACCGAAAAACTGTTTTTT. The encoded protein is CASSSRTEKLFF.

In DNA form, the CDR3 reads TGTGCCAGCAGTTTGTGGACAGGGGGCTACGAGCAGTACTTC. It specifies CASSLWTGGYEQYF. The V and J genes are TRBV28 and TRBJ2-7, with 10 bases fitting TRBD1. V was clipped by 3 bases and J by 3 bases; unmatched bases: 2. The CDR3 runs 14 residues. Germline loops: CDR1 MDHEN, CDR2 SYDVKM.

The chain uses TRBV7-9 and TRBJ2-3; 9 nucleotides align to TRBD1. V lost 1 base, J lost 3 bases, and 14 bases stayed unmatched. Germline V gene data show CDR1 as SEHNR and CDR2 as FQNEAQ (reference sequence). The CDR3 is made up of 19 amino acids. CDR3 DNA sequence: TGTGCCAGCAGCTTAGGACGGGGGTATAGGACAGGGGAAACAGATACGCAGTATTTT. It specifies CASSLGRGYRTGETDTQYF.

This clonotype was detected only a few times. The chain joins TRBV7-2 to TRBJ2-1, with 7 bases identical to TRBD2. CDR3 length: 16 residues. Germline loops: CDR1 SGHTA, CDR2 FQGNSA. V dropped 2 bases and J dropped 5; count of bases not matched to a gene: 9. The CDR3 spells CASSLNGAGPHNEQFF. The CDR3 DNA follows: TGTGCCAGCAGCTTAAACGGAGCGGGGCCTCACAATGAGCAGTTCTTC.

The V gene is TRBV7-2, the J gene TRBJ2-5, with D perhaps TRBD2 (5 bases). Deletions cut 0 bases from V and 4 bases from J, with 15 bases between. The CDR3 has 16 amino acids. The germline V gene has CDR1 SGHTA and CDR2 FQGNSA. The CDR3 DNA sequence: TGTGCCAGCAGCTTAGCGCATGGGTTGGAGGCAGAGACCCAGTACTTC. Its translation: CASSLAHGLEAETQYF.

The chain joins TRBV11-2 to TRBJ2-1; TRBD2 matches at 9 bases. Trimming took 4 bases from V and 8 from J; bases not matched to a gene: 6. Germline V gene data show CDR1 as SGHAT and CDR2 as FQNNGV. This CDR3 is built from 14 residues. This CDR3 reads CASSYSGSSYEQFF. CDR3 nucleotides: TGTGCCAGCAGCTATAGCGGGAGTTCATATGAGCAGTTCTTC.

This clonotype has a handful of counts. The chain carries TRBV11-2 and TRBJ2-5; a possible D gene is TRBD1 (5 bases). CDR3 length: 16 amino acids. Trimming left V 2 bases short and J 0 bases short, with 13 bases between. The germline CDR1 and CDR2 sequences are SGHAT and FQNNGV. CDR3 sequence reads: CASSLLTDPYQETQYF. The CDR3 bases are TGTGCCAGCAGCTTATTGACAGACCCGTACCAAGAGACCCAGTACTTC.

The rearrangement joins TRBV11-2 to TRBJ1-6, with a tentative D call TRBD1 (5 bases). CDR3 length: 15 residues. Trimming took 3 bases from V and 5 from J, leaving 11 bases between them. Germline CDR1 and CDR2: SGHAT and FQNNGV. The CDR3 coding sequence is TGTGCCAGCAGCTTCTTTCAGGGTGATAATTCACCCCTCCACTTT. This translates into CASSFFQGDNSPLHF.

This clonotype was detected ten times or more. CDR3 residues: CASSSGQGFGSPLHF. The CDR3 DNA reads TGTGCCAGCAGCTCCGGACAGGGTTTCGGTTCACCCCTCCACTTT. The V call is TRBV7-2, the J call TRBJ1-6; 8 bases agree with TRBD1. CDR3 length: 15 amino acids. Per the germline V gene, CDR1 is SGHTA and CDR2 is FQGNSA. V lost 4 bases, J lost 9 bases, and 8 bases stayed unmatched.

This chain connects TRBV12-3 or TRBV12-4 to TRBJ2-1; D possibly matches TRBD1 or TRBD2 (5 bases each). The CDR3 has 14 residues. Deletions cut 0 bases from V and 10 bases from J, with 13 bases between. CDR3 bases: TGTGCCAGCAGTTTAGCGCTAACCGGGGCGGAGCAGTTCTTC. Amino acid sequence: CASSLALTGAEQFF.

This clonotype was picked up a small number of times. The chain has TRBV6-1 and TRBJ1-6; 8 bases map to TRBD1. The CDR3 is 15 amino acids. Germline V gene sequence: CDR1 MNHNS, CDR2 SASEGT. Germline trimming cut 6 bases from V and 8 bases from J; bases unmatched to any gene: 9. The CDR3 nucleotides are TGTGCCAGCAGGGAGAGACAGGGGAGGGATTCACCCCTCCACTTT. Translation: CASRERQGRDSPLHF.

The CDR3 is CASSSIAGNRAGYTF. The CDR3 DNA reads as TGTGCCAGCAGTTCCATTGCGGGGAACAGGGCGGGCTACACCTTC. The chain is built from TRBV27 and TRBJ1-2, with a possible D match to TRBD1 (6 bases). The CDR3 extends over 15 amino acids. From germline, CDR1 is MNHEY and CDR2 SMNVEV (reference sequence). The germline V and J ends were trimmed by 4 bases and 8 bases, with 20 bases remaining between them.

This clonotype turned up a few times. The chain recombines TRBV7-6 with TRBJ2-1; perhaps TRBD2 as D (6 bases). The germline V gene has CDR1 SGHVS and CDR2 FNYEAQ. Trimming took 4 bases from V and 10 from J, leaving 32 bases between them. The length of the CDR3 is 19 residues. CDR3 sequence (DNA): TGTGCCAGCAGCTCCTCTGACCTTAGTCGGGAGCGACTGGTCGTAGAGCAGTTCTTC. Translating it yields CASSSSDLSRERLVVEQFF.

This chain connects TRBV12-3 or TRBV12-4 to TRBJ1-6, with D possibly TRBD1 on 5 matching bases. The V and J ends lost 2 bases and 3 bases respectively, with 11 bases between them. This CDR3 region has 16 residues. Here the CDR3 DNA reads TGTGCCAGCAGTTTACGGGAGGGGAGCTATAATTCACCCCTCCACTTT. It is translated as CASSLREGSYNSPLHF.